Listed here are 11 T cell receptor beta chains from one sample, sequenced in a study of blood T cell repertoires in COVID-19. Profiled with immunoSEQ multiplex PCR; TCRdb holds only in-frame clones, not every one. The data hold about 320,000 clones, with under 90% observed a single time. Sequenced input: PBMCs or T cells enriched from blood (not recorded which). The source of these receptors is a man between 60 and 70 years old who had recovered from COVID-19.

The rearrangement uses TRBV7-6 and TRBJ2-7; 7 nucleotides match TRBD2. The germline V gene encodes CDR1 SGHVS and CDR2 FNYEAQ. The junction had 7 bases not matched to a gene; V was cut back by 4 bases and J by 4 bases. CDR3 length equals 14 residues. This chain's CDR3 is CASSSARGSYEQYF. In DNA, the CDR3 is TGTGCCAGCAGCTCCGCCCGCGGGAGTTACGAGCAGTACTTC.

The rearrangement joins TRBV24-1 to TRBJ2-2, with 7 bases fitting TRBD1. The CDR3 is 16 residues long. CDR1 and CDR2 from the germline V gene are KGHDR and SFDVKD. V gave up 3 bases and J gave up 7 bases; unmatched junction bases: 10. The CDR3 coding sequence is TGTGCCACCAGTGATCCCCTTGGACAGGCGGGCGGGGAGCTGTTTTTT. Amino acid sequence: CATSDPLGQAGGELFF.

This rearrangement joins TRBV7-3 to TRBJ1-1; D possibly corresponds to TRBD1 (6 bases). Germline assignment: CDR1 SGHTA and CDR2 FQGTGA. V lost 5 bases and J 3 bases, leaving 16 bases between the germline ends. The CDR3 is 15 residues long. CDR3 region: CASSKQGSGDTEAFF. The CDR3 nucleotides are TGTGCCAGCAGCAAACAGGGCTCCGGGGACACTGAAGCTTTCTTT.

This chain uses TRBV19 with TRBJ1-1; TRBD1 is a possible D gene (5 bases). CDR3 length equals 13 residues. In germline, CDR1 is LNHDA, CDR2 SQIVND (reference sequence). Trimming took off 4 bases at V and 4 bases at J, with 10 bases between the two ends. CDR3 sequence (DNA): TGTGCCAGTAGTAGGCAGGGAAGCACTGAAGCTTTCTTT. The encoded protein is CASSRQGSTEAFF.

The chain recombines TRBV6-2 or TRBV6-3 with TRBJ1-1, with D possibly matching TRBD1 (6 bases). The V end was cut by 0 bases, the J end by 5 bases, with 10 bases between. The CDR3 has 14 residues. The germline V gene encodes CDR1 MNHEY and CDR2 SVGEGT. The CDR3 DNA follows: TGTGCCAGCAGTTACTCAGGGGGTTGGACTGAAGCTTTCTTT. Translating gives CASSYSGGWTEAFF.

The gene calls are TRBV29-1 and TRBJ2-1, with D hard to call. V lost 2 bases to trimming and J lost 2 bases, with 16 bases between them. Germline CDR1 is SQVTM and CDR2 is ANQGSEA. The CDR3 has 16 amino acids. The CDR3 spells CSVEFLDPGTYNEQFF. The CDR3, as DNA: TGCAGCGTTGAATTTCTCGACCCAGGAACCTACAATGAGCAGTTCTTC.

In DNA form, the CDR3 reads TGCGCCAGCAGTCCGGACAGGGCCCCCTACGAGCAGTACTTC. It codes for CASSPDRAPYEQYF. The chain is built from TRBV5-1 and TRBJ2-7; 8 bases align to TRBD1. Per germline, CDR1 SGHRS and CDR2 YFSETQ. J was trimmed by 2 bases and V by 5 bases; bases with no gene match: 6. The CDR3 contains 14 residues.

The genes are TRBV7-2 and TRBJ1-4, with a weak D call TRBD1 (6 bases). V was pared by 5 bases and J by 5 bases, with 12 bases between. The germline V gene encodes CDR1 SGHTA and CDR2 FQGNSA. The CDR3 is 14 residues long. CDR3 sequence: CASSPTGPNEKLFF. CDR3 coding DNA: TGTGCCAGCAGCCCGACAGGTCCGAATGAAAAACTGTTTTTT.

This clone was found once. This sequence joins TRBV11-2 and TRBJ1-2, with TRBD1 matching 7 bases. CDR3 length: 12 residues. Germline assignment: CDR1 SGHAT and CDR2 FQNNGV. V lost 5 bases, J lost 6 bases, and 3 bases stayed unmatched. In DNA form, the CDR3 reads TGTGCCAGCAGCCCAGGGGGGAATGGCTACACCTTC. Encoded protein: CASSPGGNGYTF.

The chain uses TRBV19 and TRBJ2-4; TRBD1 is a possible D gene (6 bases). The V gene's germline CDR1 is LNHDA and CDR2 SQIVND (reference sequence). The CDR3 spans 14 residues. Deletions cut 6 bases from V and 0 bases from J, with 9 bases between. The CDR3 region has the DNA TGTGCCAGTAGGGACAGTTTAGCCAAAAACATTCAGTACTTC. This encodes CASRDSLAKNIQYF.

This clone was seen just once. This chain uses TRBV2 with TRBJ2-2; 11 bases map to TRBD1. After removal of 6 bases from V and 1 base from J, the junction contained 1 base not matched to a gene. Germline V gene data show CDR1 as SNHLY and CDR2 as FYNNEI. CDR3 length equals 15 residues. CDR3 in amino acids: CASRDRGQNTGELFF. CDR3 in DNA: TGTGCCAGCAGGGACAGGGGGCAGAACACCGGGGAGCTGTTTTTT.